This T cell receptor (beta chain) is from a study of OX40 agonist ivuxolimab in advanced cancers. About the study: Participants could have had prior anti-PD-1, anti-PD-L1 or anti-CTLA-4 therapy, and around 43% had some. Findings of the study overall: Dosing at 0.1 to 3.0 mg/kg was accompanied by clonal expansion of CD4+ and CD8+ blood T cells by week 6. Clonal expansion in partial responders at 0.1-3.0 mg/kg ranked among the lowest.

TCRdb's copy holds only in-frame clones and misses some; the assay was immunoSEQ multiplex PCR. In the table there are about 70,000 clones, about 90% of which are singletons. CDR3 length: 14 residues. V lost 5 bases and J 0 bases, leaving 7 bases between the germline ends. Germline V gene lookup returns CDR1 SNHLY and CDR2 FYNNEI. As concerns this clone: Its cognate antigen is unknown.

Peripheral blood came from all dose cohorts at three timepoints. Sequenced material: CD4+ or CD8+ T cells sorted from blood, taken in a trial of the OX40 agonist ivuxolimab. The gene calls are TRBV2 and TRBJ2-2; D remains unclear. This clonotype was obtained from an adult with an advanced solid tumor such as melanoma, head and neck, liver or kidney cancer. CDR3 in amino acids: CASSSRPNTGELFF. In DNA form, the CDR3 reads TGTGCCAGCAGTTCCCGACCGAACACCGGGGAGCTGTTTTTT.